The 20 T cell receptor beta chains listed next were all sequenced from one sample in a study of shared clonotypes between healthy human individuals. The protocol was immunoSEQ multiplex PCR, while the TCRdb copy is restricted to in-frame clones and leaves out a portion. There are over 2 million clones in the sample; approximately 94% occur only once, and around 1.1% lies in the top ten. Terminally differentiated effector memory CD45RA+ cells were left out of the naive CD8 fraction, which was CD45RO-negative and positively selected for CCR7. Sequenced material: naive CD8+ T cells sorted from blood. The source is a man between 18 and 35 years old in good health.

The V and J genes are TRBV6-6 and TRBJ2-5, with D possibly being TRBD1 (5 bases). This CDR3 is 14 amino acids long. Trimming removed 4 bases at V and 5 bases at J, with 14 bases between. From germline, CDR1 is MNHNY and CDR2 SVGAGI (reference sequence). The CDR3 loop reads CASSLTDSWETQYF. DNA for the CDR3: TGTGCCAGCAGTTTGACAGACTCTTGGGAGACCCAGTACTTC.

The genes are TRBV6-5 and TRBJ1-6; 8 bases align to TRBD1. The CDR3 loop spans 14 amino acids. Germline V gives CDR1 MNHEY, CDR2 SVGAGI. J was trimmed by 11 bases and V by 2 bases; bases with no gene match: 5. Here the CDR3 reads CASSYGQGSPPLHF. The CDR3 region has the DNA TGTGCCAGCAGTTACGGACAGGGAAGCCCACCCCTCCACTTT.

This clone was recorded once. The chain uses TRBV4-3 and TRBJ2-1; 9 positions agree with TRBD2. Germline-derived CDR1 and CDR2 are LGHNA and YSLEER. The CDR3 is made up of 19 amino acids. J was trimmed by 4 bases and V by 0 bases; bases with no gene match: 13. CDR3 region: CASSQELGGGSGSYNEQFF. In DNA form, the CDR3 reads TGCGCCAGCAGCCAAGAATTGGGCGGGGGTAGCGGGAGTTACAATGAGCAGTTCTTC.

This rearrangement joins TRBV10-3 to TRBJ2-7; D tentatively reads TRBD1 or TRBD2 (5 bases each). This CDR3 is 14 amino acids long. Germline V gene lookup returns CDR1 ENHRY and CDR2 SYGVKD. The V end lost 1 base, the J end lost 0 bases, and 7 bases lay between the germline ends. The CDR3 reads CAISEYGGSYEQYF. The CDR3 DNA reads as TGTGCCATCAGTGAGTATGGGGGCTCCTACGAGCAGTACTTC.

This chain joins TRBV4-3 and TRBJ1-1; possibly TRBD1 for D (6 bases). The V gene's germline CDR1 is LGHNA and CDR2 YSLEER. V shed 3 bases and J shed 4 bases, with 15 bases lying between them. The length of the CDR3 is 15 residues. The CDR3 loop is CASSQRGGRATEAFF. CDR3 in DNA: TGCGCCAGCAGCCAGCGGGGGGGCAGGGCCACTGAAGCTTTCTTT.

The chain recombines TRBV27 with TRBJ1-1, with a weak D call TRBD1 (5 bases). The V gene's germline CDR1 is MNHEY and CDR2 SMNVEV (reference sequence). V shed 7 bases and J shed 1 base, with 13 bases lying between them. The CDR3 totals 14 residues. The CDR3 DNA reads TGTGCCAGCACCCTCCAAACAGGGAACACTGAAGCTTTCTTT. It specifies CASTLQTGNTEAFF.

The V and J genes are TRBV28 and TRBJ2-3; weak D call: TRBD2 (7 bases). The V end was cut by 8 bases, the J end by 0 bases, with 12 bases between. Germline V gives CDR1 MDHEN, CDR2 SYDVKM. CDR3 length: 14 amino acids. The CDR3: CASFRGGSTDTQYF. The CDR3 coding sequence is TGTGCCAGCTTCAGGGGAGGGAGCACAGATACGCAGTATTTT.

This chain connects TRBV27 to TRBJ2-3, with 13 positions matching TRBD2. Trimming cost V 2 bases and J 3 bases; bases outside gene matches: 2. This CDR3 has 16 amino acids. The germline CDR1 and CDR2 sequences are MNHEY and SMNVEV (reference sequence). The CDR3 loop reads CASSLPGLAGTDTQYF. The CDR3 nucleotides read TGTGCCAGCAGTTTACCGGGACTAGCGGGAACAGATACGCAGTATTTT.

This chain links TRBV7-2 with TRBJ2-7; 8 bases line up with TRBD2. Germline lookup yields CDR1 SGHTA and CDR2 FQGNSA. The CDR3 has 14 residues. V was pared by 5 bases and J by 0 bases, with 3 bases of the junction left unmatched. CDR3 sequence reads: CASSPSGLSYEQYF. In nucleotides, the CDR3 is TGTGCCAGCAGCCCTAGCGGGCTCTCCTACGAGCAGTACTTC.

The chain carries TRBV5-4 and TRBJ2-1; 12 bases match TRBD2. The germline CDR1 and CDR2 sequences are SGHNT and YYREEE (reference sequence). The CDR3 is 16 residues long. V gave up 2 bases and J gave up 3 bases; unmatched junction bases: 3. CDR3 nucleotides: TGTGCCAGCAGCTTTCGACTAGCGGGAGTCTACAATGAGCAGTTCTTC. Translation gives CASSFRLAGVYNEQFF.

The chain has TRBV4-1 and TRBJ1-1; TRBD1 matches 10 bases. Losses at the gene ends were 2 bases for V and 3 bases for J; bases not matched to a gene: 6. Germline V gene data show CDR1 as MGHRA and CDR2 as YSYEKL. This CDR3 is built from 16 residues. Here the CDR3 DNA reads TGCGCCAGCAGCCAATTCGGTGGGACAGGGGACACTGAAGCTTTCTTT. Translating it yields CASSQFGGTGDTEAFF.

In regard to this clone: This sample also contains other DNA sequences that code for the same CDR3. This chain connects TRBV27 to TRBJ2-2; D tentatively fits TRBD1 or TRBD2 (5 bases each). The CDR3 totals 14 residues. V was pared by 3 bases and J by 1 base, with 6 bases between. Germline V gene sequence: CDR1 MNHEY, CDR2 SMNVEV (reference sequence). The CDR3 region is CASSFGGNTGELFF. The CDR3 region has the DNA TGTGCCAGCAGTTTTGGGGGGAACACCGGGGAGCTGTTTTTT.

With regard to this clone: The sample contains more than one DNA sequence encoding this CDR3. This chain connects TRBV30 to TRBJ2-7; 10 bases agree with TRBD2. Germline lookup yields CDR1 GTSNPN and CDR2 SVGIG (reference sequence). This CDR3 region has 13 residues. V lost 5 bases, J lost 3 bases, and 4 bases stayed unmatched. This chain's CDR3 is CAWGLAGVYEQYF. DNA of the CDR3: TGTGCCTGGGGCCTAGCGGGAGTCTACGAGCAGTACTTC.

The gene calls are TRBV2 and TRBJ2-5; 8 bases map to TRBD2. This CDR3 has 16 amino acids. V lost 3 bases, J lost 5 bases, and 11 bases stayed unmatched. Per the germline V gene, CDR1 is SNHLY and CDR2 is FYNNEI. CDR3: CASSEGLGPSGETQYF. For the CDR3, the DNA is TGTGCCAGCAGTGAGGGACTAGGGCCTAGCGGGGAGACCCAGTACTTC.

The CDR3 nucleotides read TGTGCCAGCAGCCCTCGGGACGGCTTCACAGATACGCAGTATTTT. It encodes CASSPRDGFTDTQYF. V and J are TRBV11-3 and TRBJ2-3, with D perhaps matching TRBD1 or TRBD2 (5 bases each). The germline CDR1 and CDR2 sequences are SGHNT and YENEEA. The length of the CDR3 is 15 residues. The V and J ends lost 5 bases and 2 bases respectively, with 14 bases between them.

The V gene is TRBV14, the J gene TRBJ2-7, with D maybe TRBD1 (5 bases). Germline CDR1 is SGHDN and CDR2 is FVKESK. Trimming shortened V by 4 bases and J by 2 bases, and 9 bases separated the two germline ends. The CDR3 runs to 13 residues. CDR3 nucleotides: TGTGCCAGCAGCCTAGGGGCAGCCTACGAGCAGTACTTC. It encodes CASSLGAAYEQYF.

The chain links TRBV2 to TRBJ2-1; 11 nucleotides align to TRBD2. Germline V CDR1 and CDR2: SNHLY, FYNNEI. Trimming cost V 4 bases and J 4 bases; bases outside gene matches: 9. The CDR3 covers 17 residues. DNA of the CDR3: TGTGCCAGCAGTGCTGGGACTAGCGGACAACCTTACAATGAGCAGTTCTTC. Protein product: CASSAGTSGQPYNEQFF.

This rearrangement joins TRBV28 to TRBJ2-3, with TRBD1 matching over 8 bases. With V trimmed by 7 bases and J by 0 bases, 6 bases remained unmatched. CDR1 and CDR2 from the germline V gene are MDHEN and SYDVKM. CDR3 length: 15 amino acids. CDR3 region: CASTGQGISTDTQYF. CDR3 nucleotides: TGTGCCAGCACAGGACAGGGAATAAGCACAGATACGCAGTATTTT.

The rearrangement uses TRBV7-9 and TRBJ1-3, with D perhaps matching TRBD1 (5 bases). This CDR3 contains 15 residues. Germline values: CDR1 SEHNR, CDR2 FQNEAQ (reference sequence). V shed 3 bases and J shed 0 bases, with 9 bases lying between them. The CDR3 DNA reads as TGTGCCAGCAGCTTCGAGGGGATCTCTGGAAACACCATATATTTT. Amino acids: CASSFEGISGNTIYF.

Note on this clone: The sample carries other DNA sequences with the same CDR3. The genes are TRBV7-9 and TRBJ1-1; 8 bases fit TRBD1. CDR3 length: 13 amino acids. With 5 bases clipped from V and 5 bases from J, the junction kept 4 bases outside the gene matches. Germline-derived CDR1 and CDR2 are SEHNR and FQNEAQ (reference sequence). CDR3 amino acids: CASSPRTGTEAFF. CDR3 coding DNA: TGTGCCAGCAGCCCAAGGACAGGGACTGAAGCTTTCTTT.